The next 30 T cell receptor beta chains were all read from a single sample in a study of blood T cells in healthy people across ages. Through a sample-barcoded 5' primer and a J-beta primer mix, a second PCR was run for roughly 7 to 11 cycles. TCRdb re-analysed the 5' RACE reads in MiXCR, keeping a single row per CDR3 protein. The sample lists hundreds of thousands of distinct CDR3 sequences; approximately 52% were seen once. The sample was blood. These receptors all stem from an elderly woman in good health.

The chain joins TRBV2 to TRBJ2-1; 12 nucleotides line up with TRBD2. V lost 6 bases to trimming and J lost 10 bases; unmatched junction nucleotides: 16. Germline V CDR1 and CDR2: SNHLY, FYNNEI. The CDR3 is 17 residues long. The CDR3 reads CASSAPTSGGPFGEQFF. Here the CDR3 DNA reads TGTGCCAGCAGCGCGCCCACTAGCGGGGGGCCCTTCGGCGAGCAGTTCTTC.

CDR3 nucleotide sequence: TGTGCCAGCAGTGCCTGGGGGGGCCTCGGGGAGCTGTTTTTT. Translated: CASSAWGGLGELFF. The chain recombines TRBV25-1 with TRBJ2-2, with D possibly TRBD2 on 7 matching bases. This CDR3 has 14 amino acids. The V and J ends lost 4 bases and 7 bases respectively, with 13 bases between them. CDR1 is MGHDK, CDR2 SYGVNS, per germline.

CDR3 in amino acids: CATLLRERAGADTQYF. CDR3 sequence (DNA): TGTGCCACCCTCTTGAGAGAACGAGCGGGAGCGGATACGCAGTATTTT. This chain links TRBV18 with TRBJ2-3; TRBD2 matches 8 bases. The CDR3 is 16 amino acids. Losses at the gene ends were 10 bases for V and 6 bases for J; bases not matched to a gene: 18. Per germline, CDR1 KGHSH and CDR2 LQKENI.

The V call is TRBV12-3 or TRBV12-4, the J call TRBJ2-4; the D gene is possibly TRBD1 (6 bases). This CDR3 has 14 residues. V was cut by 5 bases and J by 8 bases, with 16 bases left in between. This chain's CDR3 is CASSPRDKGDIQYF. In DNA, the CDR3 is TGTGCCAGCAGTCCAAGGGACAAGGGAGACATTCAGTACTTC.

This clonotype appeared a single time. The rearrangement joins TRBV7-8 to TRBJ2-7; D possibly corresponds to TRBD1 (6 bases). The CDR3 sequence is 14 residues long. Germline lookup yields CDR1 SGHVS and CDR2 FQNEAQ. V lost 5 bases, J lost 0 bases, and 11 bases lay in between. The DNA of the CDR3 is TGTGCCAGCAGCCCGGACAGCCTCTCCTACGAGCAGTACTTC. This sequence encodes CASSPDSLSYEQYF.

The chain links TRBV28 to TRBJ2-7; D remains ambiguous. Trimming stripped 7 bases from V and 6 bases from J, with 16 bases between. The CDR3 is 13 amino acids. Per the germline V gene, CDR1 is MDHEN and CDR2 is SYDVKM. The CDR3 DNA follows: TGTGCCAGCAATCCCCCGGACGTTCGCGAGCAGTACTTC. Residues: CASNPPDVREQYF. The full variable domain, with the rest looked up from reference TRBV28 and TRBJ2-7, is DVKVTQSSRYLVKRTGEKVFLECVQDMDHENMFWYRQDPGLGLRLIYFSYDVKMKEKGDIPEGYSVSREKKERFSLILESASTNQTSMYLCASNPPDVREQYFGPGTRLTVT.

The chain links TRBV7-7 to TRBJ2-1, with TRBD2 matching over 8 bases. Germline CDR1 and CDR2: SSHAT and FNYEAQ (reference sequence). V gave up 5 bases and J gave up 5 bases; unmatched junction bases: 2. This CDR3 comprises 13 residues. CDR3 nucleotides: TGTGCCAGCAGCCTTAGCGGGAACAATGAGCAGTTCTTC. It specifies CASSLSGNNEQFF.

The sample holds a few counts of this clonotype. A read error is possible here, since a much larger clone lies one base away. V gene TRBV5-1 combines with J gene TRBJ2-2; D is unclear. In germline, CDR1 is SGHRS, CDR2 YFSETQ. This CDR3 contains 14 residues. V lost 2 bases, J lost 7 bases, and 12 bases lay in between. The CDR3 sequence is CASSFGDTIGELFF. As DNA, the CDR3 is TGCGCCAGCAGCTTTGGTGACACCATCGGGGAGCTGTTTTTT.

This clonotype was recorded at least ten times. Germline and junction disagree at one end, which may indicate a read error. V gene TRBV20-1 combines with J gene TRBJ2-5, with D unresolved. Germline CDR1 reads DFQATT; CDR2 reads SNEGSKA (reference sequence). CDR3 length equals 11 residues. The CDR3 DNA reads TGCAGTGCCAGAGACCAAGAGACCCAGTACTTC. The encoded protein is CSARDQETQYF.

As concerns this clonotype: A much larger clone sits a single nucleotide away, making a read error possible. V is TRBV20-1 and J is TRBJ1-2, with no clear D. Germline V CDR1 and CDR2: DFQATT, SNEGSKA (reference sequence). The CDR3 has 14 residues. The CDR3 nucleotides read TGCAGTGCGAGAGGACCGACCCGTCTCTATGGCTACACCTTC. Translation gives CSARGPTRLYGYTF.

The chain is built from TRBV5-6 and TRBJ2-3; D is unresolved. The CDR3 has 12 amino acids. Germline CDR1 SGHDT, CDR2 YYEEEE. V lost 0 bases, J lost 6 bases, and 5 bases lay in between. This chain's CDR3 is CASSLEHDTQYF. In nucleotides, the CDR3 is TGTGCCAGCAGCTTGGAACACGATACGCAGTATTTT.

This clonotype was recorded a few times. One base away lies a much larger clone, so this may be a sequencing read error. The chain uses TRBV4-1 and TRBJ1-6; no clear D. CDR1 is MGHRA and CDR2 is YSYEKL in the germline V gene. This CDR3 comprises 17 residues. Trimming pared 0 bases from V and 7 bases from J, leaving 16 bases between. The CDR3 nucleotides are TGCGCCAGCAGCCAAGATGGAAGGGTCGTCAGCAATTCACCCCTCCACTTT. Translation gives CASSQDGRVVSNSPLHF.

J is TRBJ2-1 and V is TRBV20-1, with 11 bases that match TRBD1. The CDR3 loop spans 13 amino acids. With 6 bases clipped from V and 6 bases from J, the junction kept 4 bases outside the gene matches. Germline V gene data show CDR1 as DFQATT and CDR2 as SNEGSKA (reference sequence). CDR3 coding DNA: TGCAGTGCACCGGGACAGGGGGGCAATGAGCAGTTCTTC. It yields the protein CSAPGQGGNEQFF.

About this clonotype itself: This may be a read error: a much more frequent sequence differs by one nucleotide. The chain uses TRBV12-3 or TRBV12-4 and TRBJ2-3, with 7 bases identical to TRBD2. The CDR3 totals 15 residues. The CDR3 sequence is CASRTGLTSTDAQYF. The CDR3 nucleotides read TGTGCCAGCAGGACGGGACTAACGAGCACAGATGCGCAGTATTTT.

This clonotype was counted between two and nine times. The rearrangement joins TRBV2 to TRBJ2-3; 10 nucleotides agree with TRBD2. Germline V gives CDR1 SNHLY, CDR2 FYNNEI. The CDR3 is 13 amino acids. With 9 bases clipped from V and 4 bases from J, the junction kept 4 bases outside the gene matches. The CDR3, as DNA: TGTGCCAGTGGACTAGCGGCCTCAGATACGCAGTATTTT. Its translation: CASGLAASDTQYF.

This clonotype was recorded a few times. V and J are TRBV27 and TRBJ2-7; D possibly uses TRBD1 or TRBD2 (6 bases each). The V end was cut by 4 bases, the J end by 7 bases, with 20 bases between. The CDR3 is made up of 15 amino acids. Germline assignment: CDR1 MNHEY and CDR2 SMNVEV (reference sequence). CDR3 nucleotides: TGTGCCAGCAGTTCGGGGGCCTCGACGGGTGGAGAGCAGTACTTC. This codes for CASSSGASTGGEQYF.

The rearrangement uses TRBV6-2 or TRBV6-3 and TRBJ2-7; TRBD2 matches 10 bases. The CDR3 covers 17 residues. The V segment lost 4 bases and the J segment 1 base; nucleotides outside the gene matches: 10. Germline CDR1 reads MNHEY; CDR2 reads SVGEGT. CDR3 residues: CASSSPFGAGGSYEQYF. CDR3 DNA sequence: TGTGCCAGCAGTTCCCCGTTTGGAGCGGGGGGGTCCTACGAGCAGTACTTC.

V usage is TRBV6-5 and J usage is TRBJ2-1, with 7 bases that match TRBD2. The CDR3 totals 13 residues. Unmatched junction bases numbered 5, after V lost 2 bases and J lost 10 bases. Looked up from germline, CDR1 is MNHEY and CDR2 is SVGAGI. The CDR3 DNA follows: TGTGCCAGCAGTTACGAAGTGGGACTAGAGCAGTTCTTC. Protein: CASSYEVGLEQFF.

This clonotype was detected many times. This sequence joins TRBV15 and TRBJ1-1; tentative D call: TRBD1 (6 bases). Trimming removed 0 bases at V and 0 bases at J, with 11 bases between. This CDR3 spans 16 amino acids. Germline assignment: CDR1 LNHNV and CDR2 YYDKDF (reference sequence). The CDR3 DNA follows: TGTGCCACCAGCAGAGACCCAGGGGTCCTGAACACTGAAGCTTTCTTT. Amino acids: CATSRDPGVLNTEAFF.

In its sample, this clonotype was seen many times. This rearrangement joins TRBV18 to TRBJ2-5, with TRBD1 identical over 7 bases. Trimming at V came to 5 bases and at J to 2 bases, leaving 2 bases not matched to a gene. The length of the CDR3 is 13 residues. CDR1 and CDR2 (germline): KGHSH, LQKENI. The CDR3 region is CASSGQDQETQYF. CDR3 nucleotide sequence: TGTGCCAGCTCAGGACAGGATCAAGAGACCCAGTACTTC.

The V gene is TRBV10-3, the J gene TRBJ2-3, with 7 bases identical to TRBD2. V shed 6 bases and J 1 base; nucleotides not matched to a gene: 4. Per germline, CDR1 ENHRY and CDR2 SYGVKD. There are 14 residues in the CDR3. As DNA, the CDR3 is TGTGCCATCAGGGGGGGGTCTCGCACAGATACGCAGTATTTT. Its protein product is CAIRGGSRTDTQYF.

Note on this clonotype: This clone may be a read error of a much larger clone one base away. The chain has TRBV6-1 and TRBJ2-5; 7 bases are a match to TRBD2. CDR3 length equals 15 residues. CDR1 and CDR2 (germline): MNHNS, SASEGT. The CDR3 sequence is CTSRKGEAGQETQYF. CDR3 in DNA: TGTACCAGCAGAAAGGGAGAAGCGGGACAAGAGACCCAGTACTTC.

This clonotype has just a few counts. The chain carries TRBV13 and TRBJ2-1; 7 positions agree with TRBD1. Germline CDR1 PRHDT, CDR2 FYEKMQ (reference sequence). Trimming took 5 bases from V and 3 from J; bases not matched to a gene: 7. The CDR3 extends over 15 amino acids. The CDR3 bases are TGTGCCAGCAGCCGGCGGACAGGAAGCTACAATGAGCAGTTCTTC. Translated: CASSRRTGSYNEQFF. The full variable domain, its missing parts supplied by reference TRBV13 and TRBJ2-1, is AAGVIQSPRHLIKEKRETATLKCYPIPRHDTVYWYQQGPGQDPQFLISFYEKMQSDKGSIPDRFSAQQFSDYHSELNMSSLELGDSALYFCASSRRTGSYNEQFFGPGTRLTVL.

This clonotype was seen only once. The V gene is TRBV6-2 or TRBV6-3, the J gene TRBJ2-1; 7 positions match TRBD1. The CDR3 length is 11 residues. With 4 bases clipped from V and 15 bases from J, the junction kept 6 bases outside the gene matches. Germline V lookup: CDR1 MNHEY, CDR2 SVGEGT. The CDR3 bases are TGTGCCAGCAGTTCTGGACAGGACGTGTTCTTC. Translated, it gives CASSSGQDVFF.

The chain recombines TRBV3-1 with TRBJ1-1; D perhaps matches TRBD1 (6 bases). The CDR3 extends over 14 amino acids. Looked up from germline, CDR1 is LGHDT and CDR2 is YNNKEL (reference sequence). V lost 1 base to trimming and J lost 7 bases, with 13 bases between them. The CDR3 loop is CASSQAPEGVEAFF. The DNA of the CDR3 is TGTGCCAGCAGCCAAGCCCCGGAGGGGGTTGAAGCTTTCTTT.

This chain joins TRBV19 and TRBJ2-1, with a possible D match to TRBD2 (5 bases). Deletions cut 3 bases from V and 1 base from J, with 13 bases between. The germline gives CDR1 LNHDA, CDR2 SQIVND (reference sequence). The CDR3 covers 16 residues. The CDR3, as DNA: TGTGCCAGTAGTATGAGGGCCAGAAAATCCTACAATGAGCAGTTCTTC. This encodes CASSMRARKSYNEQFF.

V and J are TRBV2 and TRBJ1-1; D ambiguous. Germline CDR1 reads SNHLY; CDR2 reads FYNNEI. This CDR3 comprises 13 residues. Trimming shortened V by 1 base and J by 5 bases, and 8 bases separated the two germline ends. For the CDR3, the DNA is TGTGCCAGCAGTGAAGGAGCGGAGACTGAAGCTTTCTTT. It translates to CASSEGAETEAFF.

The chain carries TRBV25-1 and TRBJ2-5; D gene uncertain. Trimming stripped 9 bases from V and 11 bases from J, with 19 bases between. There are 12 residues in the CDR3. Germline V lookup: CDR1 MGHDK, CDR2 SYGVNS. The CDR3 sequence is CASNRGWNEQYF. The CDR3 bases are TGTGCCAGTAATAGAGGTTGGAATGAGCAGTACTTC. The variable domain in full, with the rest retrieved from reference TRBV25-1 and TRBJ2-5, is EADIYQTPRYLVIGTGKKITLECSQTMGHDKMYWYQQDPGMELHLIHYSYGVNSTEKGDLSSESTVSRIRTEHFPLTLESARPSHTSQYLCASNRGWNEQYFGPGTRLLVL.

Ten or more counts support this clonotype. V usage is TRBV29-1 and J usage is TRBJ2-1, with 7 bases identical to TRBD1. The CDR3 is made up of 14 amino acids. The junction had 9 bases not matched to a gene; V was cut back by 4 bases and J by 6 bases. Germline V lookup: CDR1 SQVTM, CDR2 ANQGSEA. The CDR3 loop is CSVAGTAMGNEQFF. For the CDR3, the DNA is TGCAGCGTTGCCGGGACAGCCATGGGCAATGAGCAGTTCTTC.

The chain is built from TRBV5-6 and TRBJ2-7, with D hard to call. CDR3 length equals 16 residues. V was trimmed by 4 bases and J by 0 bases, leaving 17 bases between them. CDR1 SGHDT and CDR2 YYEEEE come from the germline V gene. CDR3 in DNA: TGTGCCAGCAGCCTCAGGATAACAAAGAGCTCCTACGAGCAGTACTTC. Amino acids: CASSLRITKSSYEQYF.